This TCR beta chain is drawn from a study of identical twins' blood T cells. Study information: Around 50 million reads came from around twelve libraries, six alpha, six beta. Study-level points and caveats: Shared environment remains a possible cause of twin similarity.

The sample holds a few counts of this clonotype. The antigen is not known. Each TCR cDNA library carried sample-specific barcodes on both ends. Each CDR3 protein is one row after TCRdb ran MiXCR on the 5' RACE reads. The sample gives a few hundred thousand distinct CDR3 sequences, about 28% of which show up once; 5.5% to 6.5% is in the top ten. CDR3 length: 15 amino acids. V was pared by 0 bases and J by 4 bases, with 12 bases between. Germline V gene data show CDR1 as MNHEY and CDR2 as SVGAGI. The chain couples TRBV6-5 to TRBJ1-2; D not certain. The sample consisted of PBMCs. The clonotype originates from a woman aged 18 to 55 in good health. CDR3: CASSYSGSRFYGYTF. DNA for the CDR3: TGTGCCAGCAGTTACTCCGGGTCCAGATTCTATGGCTACACCTTC.